This TCR beta chain was captured in a study of cytomegalovirus exposure and HLA in healthy donors. Study as a whole: Counted in an early data release were some 81 million unique TCRs from HLA-typed donors. General study findings and limits: The presence/absence work took it that sequencing depth was about the same across donors. Evidence from a later analysis indicated that most CMV-associated TCR beta chains looked HLA-restricted.

The PCR used 60 Vbeta and 13 Jbeta primers. Profiled with immunoSEQ multiplex PCR; TCRdb holds only in-frame clones, not every one. Here the sample spans approximately 110,000 clones, around two thirds being singletons. Regarding this clone: Its antigen remains unknown.

At collection, donors were nominally healthy, but unrecorded immune exposures were probable. Germline V gives CDR1 MNHEY, CDR2 SMNVEV (reference sequence). The CDR3 loop spans 16 amino acids. The sample taken for sequencing was PBMCs. This chain connects TRBV27 to TRBJ2-5, with TRBD1 matching 10 bases. The last part of the DNA fits TRBJ2-7 better; the J call may be wrong. The sequence derives from a man aged 30 to 45 in good health and CMV-seropositive. CDR3 nucleotide sequence: TGTGCCAGCAGCCTGGGACAGGGGACACCGAACTACGAGCAGTACTTC. It codes for CASSLGQGTPNYEQYF.